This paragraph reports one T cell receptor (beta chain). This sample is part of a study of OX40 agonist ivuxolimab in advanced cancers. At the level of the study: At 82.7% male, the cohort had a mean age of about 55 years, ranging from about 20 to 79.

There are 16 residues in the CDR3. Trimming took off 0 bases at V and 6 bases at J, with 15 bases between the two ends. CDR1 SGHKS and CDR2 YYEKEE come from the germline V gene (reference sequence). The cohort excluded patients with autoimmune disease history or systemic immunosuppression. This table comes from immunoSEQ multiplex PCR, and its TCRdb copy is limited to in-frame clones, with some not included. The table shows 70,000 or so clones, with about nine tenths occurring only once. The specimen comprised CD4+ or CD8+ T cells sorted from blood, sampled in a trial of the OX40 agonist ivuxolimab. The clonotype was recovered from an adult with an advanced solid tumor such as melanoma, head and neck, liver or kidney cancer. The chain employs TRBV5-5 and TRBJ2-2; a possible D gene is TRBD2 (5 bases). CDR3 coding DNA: TGTGCCAGCAGCTTGGGTCCGGGATGGAGCTCCGGGGAGCTGTTTTTT. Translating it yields CASSLGPGWSSGELFF.